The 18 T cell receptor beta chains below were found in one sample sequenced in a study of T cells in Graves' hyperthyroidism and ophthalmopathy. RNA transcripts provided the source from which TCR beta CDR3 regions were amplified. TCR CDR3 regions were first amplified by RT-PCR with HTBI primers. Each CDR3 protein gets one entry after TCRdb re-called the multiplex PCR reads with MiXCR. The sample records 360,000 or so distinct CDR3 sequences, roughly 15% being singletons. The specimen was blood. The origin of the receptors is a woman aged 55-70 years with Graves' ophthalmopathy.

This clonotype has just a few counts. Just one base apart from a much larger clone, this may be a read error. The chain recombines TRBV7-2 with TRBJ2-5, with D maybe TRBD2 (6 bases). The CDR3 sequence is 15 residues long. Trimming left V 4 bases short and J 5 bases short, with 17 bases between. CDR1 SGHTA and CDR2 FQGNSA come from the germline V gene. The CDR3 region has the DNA TGTGCCAGCAGCTCTTCCGAGACCGCGGGGGAGACCCAGTACTTC. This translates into CASSSSETAGETQYF.

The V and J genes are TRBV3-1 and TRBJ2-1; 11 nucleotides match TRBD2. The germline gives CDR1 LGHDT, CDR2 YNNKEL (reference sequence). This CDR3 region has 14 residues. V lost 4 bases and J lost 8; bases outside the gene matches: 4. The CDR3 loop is CASSPVAGGHEQFF. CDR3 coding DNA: TGTGCCAGCAGCCCCGTAGCGGGAGGGCATGAGCAGTTCTTC.

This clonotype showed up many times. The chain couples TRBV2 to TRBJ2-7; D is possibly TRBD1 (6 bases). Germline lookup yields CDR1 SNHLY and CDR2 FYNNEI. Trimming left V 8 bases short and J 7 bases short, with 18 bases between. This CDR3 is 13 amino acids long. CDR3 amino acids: CASGGSTRGEQYF. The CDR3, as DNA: TGTGCCAGCGGGGGTAGTACTAGGGGGGAGCAGTACTTC.

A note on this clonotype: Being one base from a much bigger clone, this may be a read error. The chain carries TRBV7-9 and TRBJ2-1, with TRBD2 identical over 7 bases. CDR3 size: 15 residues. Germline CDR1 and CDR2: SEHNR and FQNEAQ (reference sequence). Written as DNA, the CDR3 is TGTGCCAGCGGCTTACCTGGACTAGCCTACAATGAGCAGTTCTTC. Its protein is CASGLPGLAYNEQFF.

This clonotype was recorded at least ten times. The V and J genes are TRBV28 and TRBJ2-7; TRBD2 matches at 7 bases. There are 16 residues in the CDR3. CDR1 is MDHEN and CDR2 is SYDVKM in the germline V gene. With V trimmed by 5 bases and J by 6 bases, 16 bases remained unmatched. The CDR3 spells CASSPPSGTTVGEQYF. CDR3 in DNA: TGTGCCAGCAGTCCCCCCTCCGGGACTACCGTCGGCGAGCAGTACTTC.

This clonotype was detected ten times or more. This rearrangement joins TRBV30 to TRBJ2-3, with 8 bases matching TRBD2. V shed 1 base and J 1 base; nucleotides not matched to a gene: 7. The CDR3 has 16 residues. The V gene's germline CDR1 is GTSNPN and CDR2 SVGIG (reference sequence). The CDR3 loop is CAWSAGGGYGTDTQYF. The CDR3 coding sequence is TGTGCCTGGAGTGCGGGGGGGGGCTATGGCACAGATACGCAGTATTTT.

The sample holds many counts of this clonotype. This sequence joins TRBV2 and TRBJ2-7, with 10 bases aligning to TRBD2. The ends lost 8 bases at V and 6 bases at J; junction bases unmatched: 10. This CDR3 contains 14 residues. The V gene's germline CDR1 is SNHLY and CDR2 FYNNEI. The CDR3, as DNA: TGTGCCAGCCTCAGCGGGAGGGCCCTTAGCGAGCAGTACTTC. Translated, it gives CASLSGRALSEQYF.

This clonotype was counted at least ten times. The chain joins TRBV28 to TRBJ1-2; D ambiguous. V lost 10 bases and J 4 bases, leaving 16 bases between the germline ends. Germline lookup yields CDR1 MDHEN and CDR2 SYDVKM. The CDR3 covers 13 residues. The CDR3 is CATRGQPFYGYTF. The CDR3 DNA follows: TGTGCCACCCGAGGGCAGCCGTTCTATGGCTACACCTTC.

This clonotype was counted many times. The CDR3 bases are TGTGCCAGCAGCTTAGGCCCCATCGAGGTAGAAGCTTTCTTT. Translation gives CASSLGPIEVEAFF. The chain recombines TRBV13 with TRBJ1-1; D gene uncertain. V was pared by 0 bases and J by 8 bases, with 13 bases between. The CDR3 covers 14 residues. Germline CDR1 and CDR2: PRHDT and FYEKMQ (reference sequence). The entire variable domain, with the rest obtained from reference TRBV13 and TRBJ1-1, is as follows: AAGVIQSPRHLIKEKRETATLKCYPIPRHDTVYWYQQGPGQDPQFLISFYEKMQSDKGSIPDRFSAQQFSDYHSELNMSSLELGDSALYFCASSLGPIEVEAFFGQGTRLTVV.

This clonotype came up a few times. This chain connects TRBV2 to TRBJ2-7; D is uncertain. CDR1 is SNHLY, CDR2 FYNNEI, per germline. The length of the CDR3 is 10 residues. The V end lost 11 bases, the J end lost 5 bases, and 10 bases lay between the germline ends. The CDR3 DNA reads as TGTGCCGGCCTTGACCACGAGCAGTACTTC. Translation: CAGLDHEQYF. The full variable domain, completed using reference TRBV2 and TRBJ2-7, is EPEVTQTPSHQVTQMGQEVILRCVPISNHLYFYWYRQILGQKVEFLVSFYNNEISEKSEIFDDQFSVERPDGSNFTLKIRSTKLEDSAMYFCAGLDHEQYFGPGTRLTVT.

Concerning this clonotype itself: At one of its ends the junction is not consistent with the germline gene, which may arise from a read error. The CDR3: CASRGPGQPNAEAFF. The CDR3 DNA reads as TGTGCCAGCAGGGGGCCGGGACAGCCGAACGCTGAAGCTTTCTTT. The rearrangement joins TRBV2 to TRBJ1-1; the match to TRBD1 covers 7 bases. The CDR3 runs to 15 residues. Germline V CDR1 and CDR2: SNHLY, FYNNEI.

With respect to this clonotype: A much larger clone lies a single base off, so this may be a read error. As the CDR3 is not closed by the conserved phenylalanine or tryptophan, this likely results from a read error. The CDR3 region is CSARQGTGELFL. In DNA, the CDR3 is TGCAGTGCAAGACAGGGAACCGGGGAGCTGTTTCTT. The rearrangement uses TRBV20-1 and TRBJ2-2; 7 nucleotides match TRBD1. V was clipped by 6 bases and J by 5 bases; unmatched bases: 3. CDR3 length equals 12 residues. CDR1 and CDR2 (germline): DFQATT, SNEGSKA (reference sequence).

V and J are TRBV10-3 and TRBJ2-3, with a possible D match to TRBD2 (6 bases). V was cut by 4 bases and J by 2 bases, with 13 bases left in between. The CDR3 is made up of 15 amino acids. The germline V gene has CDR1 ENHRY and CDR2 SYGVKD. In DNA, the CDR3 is TGTGCCATCAGTGCCCGGGGGTCCTCCACAGATACGCAGTATTTT. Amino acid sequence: CAISARGSSTDTQYF.

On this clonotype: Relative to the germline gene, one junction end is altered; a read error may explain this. DNA of the CDR3: TGTGCCAGCAGTCGACTCGACAGCACTCAGCCCCAGCATTTT. It translates to CASSRLDSTQPQHF. The J gene is TRBJ1-5, the V gene TRBV28; a possible D gene is TRBD1 (5 bases). The CDR3 extends over 14 amino acids. Germline V gene lookup returns CDR1 MDHEN and CDR2 SYDVKM. The complete variable domain, with remaining parts taken from reference TRBV28 and TRBJ1-5, reads DVKVTQSSRYLVKRTGEKVFLECVQDMDHENMFWYRQDPGLGLRLIYFSYDVKMKEKGDIPEGYSVSREKKERFSLILESASTNQTSMYLCASSRLDSTQPQHFGDGTRLSIL.

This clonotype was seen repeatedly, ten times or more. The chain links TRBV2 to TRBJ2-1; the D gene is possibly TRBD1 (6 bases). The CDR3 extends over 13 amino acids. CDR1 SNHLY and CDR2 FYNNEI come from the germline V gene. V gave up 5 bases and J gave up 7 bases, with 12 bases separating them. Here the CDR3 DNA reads TGTGCCAGCAGTACAGGGTTGGGGAATGAGCAGTTCTTC. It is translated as CASSTGLGNEQFF.

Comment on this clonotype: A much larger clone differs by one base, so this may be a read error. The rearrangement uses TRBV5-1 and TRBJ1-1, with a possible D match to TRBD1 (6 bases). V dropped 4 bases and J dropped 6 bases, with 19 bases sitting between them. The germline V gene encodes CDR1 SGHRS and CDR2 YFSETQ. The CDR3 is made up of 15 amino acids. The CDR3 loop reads CASSPDSKNIAEAFF. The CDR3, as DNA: TGCGCCAGCAGCCCGGACAGCAAGAACATCGCTGAAGCTTTCTTT.

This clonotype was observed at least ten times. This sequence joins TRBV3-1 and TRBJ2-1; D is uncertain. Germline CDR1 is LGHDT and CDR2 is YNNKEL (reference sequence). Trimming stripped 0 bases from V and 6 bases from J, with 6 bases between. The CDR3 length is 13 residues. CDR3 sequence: CASSQDPSNEQFF. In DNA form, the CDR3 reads TGTGCCAGCAGCCAAGACCCATCCAATGAGCAGTTCTTC.

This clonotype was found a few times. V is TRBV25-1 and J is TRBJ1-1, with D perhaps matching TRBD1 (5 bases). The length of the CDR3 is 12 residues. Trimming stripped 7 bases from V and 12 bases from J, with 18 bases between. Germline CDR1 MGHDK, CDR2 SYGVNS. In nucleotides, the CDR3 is TGTGCCAGCACCGAGGGGACCACTACGACTTTCTTT. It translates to CASTEGTTTTFF.